A single sample is the source of the 20 T cell receptor beta chains below, sequenced in a study of beta chain features in type 1 diabetes. Study results and limitations: Researchers report that Type 1 diabetes patients had moderately but significantly shorter TCRB CDR3s across all four CD4+ subsets.

Sequencing targeted expressed TCRB transcripts, as all isolated RNA had been reverse transcribed. TCRdb's copy holds only in-frame clones and misses some; the assay was immunoSEQ multiplex PCR. The repertoire includes 250,000 to 300,000 clones, roughly 24% of them detected once, and 0.012% sits in the top ten. No antigen has been assigned to these receptors. Sequenced: naive CD4+ T cells from blood. These receptors all come from a woman aged 25 to 39 with type 1 diabetes.

This clone was seen a few times. The chain couples TRBV5-1 to TRBJ2-1, with D unresolved. The CDR3 covers 13 residues. Germline loops: CDR1 SGHRS, CDR2 YFSETQ. V dropped 3 bases and J dropped 5 bases, with 9 bases sitting between them. The CDR3 reads CASSSREDNEQFF. CDR3 DNA sequence: TGCGCCAGCAGCTCGCGCGAGGACAATGAGCAGTTCTTC.

This clone was counted a few times. The rearrangement joins TRBV7-3 to TRBJ1-1; D is ambiguous. The CDR3 contains 13 residues. From germline, CDR1 is SGHTA and CDR2 FQGTGA. V dropped 5 bases and J dropped 0 bases, with 7 bases sitting between them. CDR3 bases: TGTGCCAGCAGCCCCGACTTGAACACTGAAGCTTTCTTT. This translates into CASSPDLNTEAFF.

The rearrangement joins TRBV5-4 to TRBJ2-1, with 7 nucleotides matching TRBD2. V dropped 4 bases and J dropped 5; count of bases not matched to a gene: 12. This CDR3 has 16 amino acids. The germline V gene encodes CDR1 SGHNT and CDR2 YYREEE (reference sequence). The CDR3 nucleotides are TGTGCCAGCAGCACAGAGTCGGGCCGGGAGGACAATGAGCAGTTCTTC. This encodes CASSTESGREDNEQFF.

This clone was seen only a few times. The same CDR3 can be traced to other DNA sequences in this sample. The V call is TRBV18, the J call TRBJ2-7, with TRBD1 matching 10 bases. CDR3 length: 13 residues. Looked up from germline, CDR1 is KGHSH and CDR2 is LQKENI. Trimming removed 2 bases from V and 5 bases from J; junction bases left unmatched: 0. This chain's CDR3 is CASSPGTGDEQYF. CDR3 nucleotide sequence: TGTGCCAGCTCACCAGGGACAGGGGACGAGCAGTACTTC.

This clone has a handful of counts. The chain couples TRBV7-9 to TRBJ1-1, with D uncertain. V lost 5 bases and J lost 9, with 16 bases in between. The CDR3 covers 13 residues. Germline V CDR1 and CDR2: SEHNR, FQNEAQ (reference sequence). DNA of the CDR3: TGTGCCAGCAGCCCCGCCCGGAGCGGGAAAGCTTTCTTT. Its translation is CASSPARSGKAFF. The full variable domain, its missing parts supplied by reference TRBV7-9 and TRBJ1-1, is DTGVSQNPRHKITKRGQNVTFRCDPISEHNRLYWYRQTLGQGPEFLTYFQNEAQLEKSRLLSDRFSAERPKGSFSTLEIQRTEQGDSAMYLCASSPARSGKAFFGQGTRLTVV.

This clone was seen more than once but under ten times. This chain links TRBV11-2 with TRBJ1-2; TRBD1 matches at 8 bases. CDR3 length equals 13 residues. The V and J ends lost 6 bases and 7 bases, in that order; junction bases with no gene match: 7. Germline CDR1 reads SGHAT; CDR2 reads FQNNGV. The CDR3 DNA reads TGTGCCAGCAGTGAGGACAGGGTTGGTGGCTACACCTTC. This translates into CASSEDRVGGYTF.

This clone has a handful of counts. The chain combines TRBV5-6 with TRBJ2-1, with D uncertain. This CDR3 spans 11 amino acids. Germline CDR1 is SGHDT and CDR2 is YYEEEE. V lost 2 bases, J lost 8 bases, and 5 bases lay in between. The CDR3 DNA reads as TGTGCCAGCAGCTTTGTATATGAGCAGTTCTTC. Amino acids: CASSFVYEQFF.

About this clone: At one end, the junction sequence differs from germline, possibly due to a read error. The chain joins TRBV4-2 to TRBJ2-4; 14 bases match TRBD2. Germline lookup yields CDR1 LGHNA and CDR2 YNFKEQ. The CDR3 contains 15 residues. CDR3 coding DNA: TGTGCCAGCAGCCTCGGGACTAGCGGGAGAGATTTCATGCACTTC. Its protein is CASSLGTSGRDFMHF.

This chain links TRBV5-1 with TRBJ2-7, with D unclear. Trimming took off 4 bases at V and 4 bases at J, with 6 bases between the two ends. The CDR3 spans 11 residues. Germline V gene sequence: CDR1 SGHRS, CDR2 YFSETQ. The CDR3 DNA sequence: TGCGCCAGCAGCGCGGAATACGAGCAGTACTTC. It specifies CASSAEYEQYF.

J is TRBJ1-2 and V is TRBV4-1; perhaps TRBD1 as D (6 bases). V lost 5 bases to trimming and J lost 0 bases, with 19 bases between them. Germline CDR1 MGHRA, CDR2 YSYEKL. The CDR3 sequence is 17 residues long. The CDR3: CASSGWTAERTNYGYTF. DNA for the CDR3: TGCGCCAGCAGCGGATGGACAGCCGAACGGACTAACTATGGCTACACCTTC.

This clone was observed a single time. The chain combines TRBV30 with TRBJ1-5; no reliable D call. Germline lookup yields CDR1 GTSNPN and CDR2 SVGIG (reference sequence). This CDR3 has 12 residues. V lost 2 bases and J 10 bases, leaving 12 bases between the germline ends. CDR3 loop: CAWSLAGGPQHF. Written as DNA, the CDR3 is TGTGCCTGGAGTTTGGCGGGCGGACCCCAGCATTTT.

This clone occurred a few times. The chain is built from TRBV27 and TRBJ2-6, with 11 positions matching TRBD1. V dropped 5 bases and J dropped 0; count of bases not matched to a gene: 6. This CDR3 is 18 amino acids long. In germline, CDR1 is MNHEY, CDR2 SMNVEV (reference sequence). The CDR3 is CASSTRDRGSSGANVLTF. The CDR3 nucleotides read TGTGCCAGCAGTACCCGGGACAGGGGGTCCTCTGGGGCCAACGTCCTGACTTTC.

The rearrangement uses TRBV30 and TRBJ2-1; 15 bases match TRBD2. The V gene's germline CDR1 is GTSNPN and CDR2 SVGIG (reference sequence). V lost 8 bases to trimming and J lost 8 bases; unmatched junction nucleotides: 1. The CDR3 is made up of 12 amino acids. Here the CDR3 DNA reads TGTGCCGGGACTAGCGGGAGGTATGAGCAGTTCTTC. Translating it yields CAGTSGRYEQFF.

This clone has only a few counts. The chain couples TRBV30 to TRBJ2-7; D is possibly TRBD2 (6 bases). The V and J ends lost 0 bases and 3 bases respectively, with 21 bases between them. CDR1 is GTSNPN and CDR2 is SVGIG in the germline V gene (reference sequence). The CDR3 contains 17 residues. CDR3 bases: TGTGCCTGGAGTGTACTTGAGGGCAGGGCGGGATTCTACGAGCAGTACTTC. Its translation is CAWSVLEGRAGFYEQYF.

The chain carries TRBV28 and TRBJ1-2; D is uncertain. Trimming pared 6 bases from V and 3 bases from J, leaving 5 bases between. The CDR3 is 11 amino acids. CDR1 and CDR2 (germline): MDHEN, SYDVKM. The CDR3 loop is CASSLHYGYTF. CDR3 DNA: TGTGCCAGCAGCCTACACTATGGCTACACCTTC.

This clone came up a few times. CDR3: CASTGDNGYTF. CDR3 nucleotides: TGTGCCAGCACAGGGGATAATGGCTACACCTTC. The chain is built from TRBV2 and TRBJ1-2, with TRBD1 as a possible D gene (6 bases). CDR3 size: 11 residues. Germline loops: CDR1 SNHLY, CDR2 FYNNEI. V dropped 7 bases and J dropped 6 bases, with 9 bases sitting between them.

The table lists this clone with a few counts. V is TRBV30 and J is TRBJ2-5; perhaps TRBD2 as D (6 bases). Trimming cost V 4 bases and J 5 bases, with 8 bases left between them. Per the germline V gene, CDR1 is GTSNPN and CDR2 is SVGIG (reference sequence). The CDR3 loop spans 11 amino acids. The CDR3, as DNA: TGTGCCTGGACCGCGGGGGAGACCCAGTACTTC. Its protein product is CAWTAGETQYF.

The rearrangement joins TRBV11-2 to TRBJ2-5, with TRBD1 as a possible D gene (5 bases). The germline gives CDR1 SGHAT, CDR2 FQNNGV. Trimming shortened V by 1 base and J by 5 bases, and 8 bases separated the two germline ends. The CDR3 covers 13 residues. The CDR3 protein is CASSLGPGETQYF. In nucleotides, the CDR3 is TGTGCCAGCAGCTTAGGCCCAGGGGAGACCCAGTACTTC.

A few counts support this clone. In DNA, the CDR3 is TGTGCCTGGAGTGGAGGGAATGAGCAGTTCTTC. Encoded protein: CAWSGGNEQFF. The chain combines TRBV30 with TRBJ2-1; D perhaps matches TRBD2 (5 bases). The CDR3 spans 11 residues. V lost 1 base and J lost 7, with 5 bases in between. CDR1 and CDR2 from the germline V gene are GTSNPN and SVGIG (reference sequence).

The chain recombines TRBV10-3 with TRBJ2-5; D possibly corresponds to TRBD2 (7 bases). The germline V gene has CDR1 ENHRY and CDR2 SYGVKD. CDR3 size: 14 residues. Deletions cut 3 bases from V and 5 bases from J, with 13 bases between. The CDR3: CAISDGGAKETQYF. CDR3 bases: TGTGCCATCAGTGATGGGGGGGCGAAGGAGACCCAGTACTTC.